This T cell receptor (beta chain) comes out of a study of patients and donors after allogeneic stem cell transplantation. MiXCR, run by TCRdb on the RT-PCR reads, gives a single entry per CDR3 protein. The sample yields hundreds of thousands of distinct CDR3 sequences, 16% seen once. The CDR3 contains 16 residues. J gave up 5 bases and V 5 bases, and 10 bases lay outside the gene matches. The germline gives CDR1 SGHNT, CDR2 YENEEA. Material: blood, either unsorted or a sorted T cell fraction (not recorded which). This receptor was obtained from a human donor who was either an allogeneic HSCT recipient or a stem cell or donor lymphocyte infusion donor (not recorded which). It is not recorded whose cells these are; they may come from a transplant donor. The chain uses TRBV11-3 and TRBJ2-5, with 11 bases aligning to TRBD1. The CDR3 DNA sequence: TGTGCCAGCAGCAAAGGACAGGGGGCGGTTGAGGAGACCCAGTACTTC. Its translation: CASSKGQGAVEETQYF.